This T cell receptor (beta chain) is drawn from a study of synovial regulatory T cells in juvenile arthritis. Sequenced by immunoSEQ multiplex PCR; TCRdb stores in-frame clones only, minus some. The table lists 7,500 to 10,000 clones. The CDR3 runs to 17 residues. The entry carries no DNA sequence. Per germline, CDR1 SEHNR and CDR2 FQNEAQ (reference sequence). Source material: Treg cells from blood. Subset defined: remaining (HLA-DR-negative) circulating blood Treg cells. The TCR originated in a donor aged 2-30 years with juvenile idiopathic arthritis. V gene TRBV7-9 combines with J gene TRBJ1-4; TCRdb selects TRBD1, and the lack of DNA leaves this call unchecked. CDR3 sequence reads: CASSLWDLGTGEEKLFF.